The 16 T cell receptor beta chains given below trace back to one sample, sequenced in a study of beta chain features in type 1 diabetes. Reverse transcription of all isolated RNA meant that expressed TCRB transcripts were sequenced. Assay: immunoSEQ multiplex PCR; the TCRdb copy retains only in-frame clones and omits some. Of around 240,000 clones in the sample, 9.6% were seen once. Sequenced input: naive CD4+ T cells from blood. The source of these receptors is a young woman in good health.

This sequence joins TRBV5-4 and TRBJ2-3, with 11 bases matching TRBD2. The CDR3 is made up of 16 amino acids. The germline V gene has CDR1 SGHNT and CDR2 YYREEE (reference sequence). Unmatched junction bases numbered 5, after V lost 4 bases and J lost 1 base. The CDR3 loop reads CASSVIAGGGTDTQYF. CDR3 bases: TGTGCCAGCAGCGTTATAGCGGGAGGGGGCACAGATACGCAGTATTTT.

This clone came up a few times. The gene calls are TRBV18 and TRBJ1-1, with D tentatively TRBD1 (6 bases). The germline V and J ends were trimmed by 2 bases and 4 bases, with 11 bases remaining between them. The CDR3 spans 14 residues. The germline V gene encodes CDR1 KGHSH and CDR2 LQKENI. This CDR3 reads CASSPLTGSTEAFF. CDR3 coding DNA: TGTGCCAGCTCACCATTGACAGGCTCCACTGAAGCTTTCTTT.

The J gene is TRBJ1-2, the V gene TRBV6-1; TRBD1 aligns across 7 bases. The CDR3 spans 14 residues. J gave up 4 bases and V 3 bases, and 5 bases lay outside the gene matches. Germline V lookup: CDR1 MNHNS, CDR2 SASEGT. The CDR3 bases are TGTGCCAGCAGTGATGGGACAGCAGTCTATGGCTACACCTTC. It translates to CASSDGTAVYGYTF.

This clone was detected a few times. The chain has TRBV29-1 and TRBJ1-1; 7 nucleotides align to TRBD1. Losses at the gene ends were 7 bases for V and 1 base for J; bases not matched to a gene: 6. This CDR3 has 13 amino acids. CDR1 SQVTM and CDR2 ANQGSEA come from the germline V gene. Here the CDR3 reads CSATGTANTEAFF. The CDR3 DNA follows: TGCAGCGCAACGGGGACAGCGAACACTGAAGCTTTCTTT.

The chain uses TRBV5-1 and TRBJ2-3; TRBD2 agrees at 9 bases. V shed 1 base, J shed 3 bases, and the junction held 9 bases outside the gene matches. The CDR3 loop spans 17 amino acids. Germline CDR1 reads SGHRS; CDR2 reads YFSETQ. The CDR3 DNA reads as TGCGCCAGCAGCTTGACGCAGCGGGGGGACAATACAGATACGCAGTATTTT. This translates into CASSLTQRGDNTDTQYF. The full variable domain, rest sourced from reference TRBV5-1 and TRBJ2-3, is KAGVTQTPRYLIKTRGQQVTLSCSPISGHRSVSWYQQTPGQGLQFLFEYFSETQRNKGNFPGRFSGRQFSNSRSEMNVSTLELGDSALYLCASSLTQRGDNTDTQYFGPGTRLTVL.

The chain carries TRBV5-4 and TRBJ2-2; D not certain. This CDR3 is built from 14 residues. Germline V lookup: CDR1 SGHNT, CDR2 YYREEE (reference sequence). Deletions cut 2 bases from V and 2 bases from J, with 7 bases between. CDR3 DNA sequence: TGTGCCAGCAGCTTCCAAAGCAACACCGGGGAGCTGTTTTTT. It codes for CASSFQSNTGELFF.

V and J are TRBV5-1 and TRBJ2-4, with TRBD2 matching over 11 bases. Germline loops: CDR1 SGHRS, CDR2 YFSETQ. There are 14 residues in the CDR3. The J segment lost 12 bases and the V segment lost 4 bases, leaving 9 bases of the junction unmatched. This chain's CDR3 is CASSPGLAGNTQYF. CDR3 nucleotide sequence: TGCGCCAGCAGCCCCGGACTAGCGGGCAATACTCAGTACTTC.

This chain connects TRBV30 to TRBJ1-2; 11 bases map to TRBD1. Looked up from germline, CDR1 is GTSNPN and CDR2 is SVGIG (reference sequence). With 3 bases clipped from V and 3 bases from J, the junction kept 9 bases outside the gene matches. The CDR3 totals 16 residues. The DNA of the CDR3 is TGTGCCTGGAGAAACCGGGACAGGGGGTTCGACTATGGCTACACCTTC. Its translation is CAWRNRDRGFDYGYTF.

This rearrangement joins TRBV27 to TRBJ2-1; 9 bases agree with TRBD2. The CDR3 contains 13 residues. V gave up 3 bases and J gave up 11 bases; unmatched junction bases: 5. Looked up from germline, CDR1 is MNHEY and CDR2 is SMNVEV (reference sequence). The CDR3: CASSLVAGVKQFF. CDR3 nucleotide sequence: TGTGCCAGCAGTTTGGTAGCGGGAGTAAAGCAGTTCTTC.

This clone appeared a few times. V usage is TRBV30 and J usage is TRBJ2-3; TRBD2 matches 8 bases. V trimming: 2 bases; J trimming: 5 bases; junction bases outside the gene matches: 3. The CDR3 extends over 13 amino acids. Germline CDR1 reads GTSNPN; CDR2 reads SVGIG (reference sequence). CDR3 sequence reads: CAWSFTSGDTQYF. The CDR3 nucleotides are TGTGCCTGGAGTTTTACTAGCGGAGATACGCAGTATTTT. Together with reference TRBV30 and TRBJ2-3, the CDR3 gives the full variable domain: SQTIHQWPATLVQPVGSPLSLECTVEGTSNPNLYWYRQAAGRGLQLLFYSVGIGQISSEVPQNLSASRPQDRQFILSSKKLLLSDSGFYLCAWSFTSGDTQYFGPGTRLTVL.

This clone was picked up a small number of times. This rearrangement joins TRBV28 to TRBJ2-7; 7 bases are shared with TRBD1. The J segment lost 1 base and the V segment lost 6 bases, leaving 9 bases of the junction unmatched. CDR1 and CDR2 (germline): MDHEN, SYDVKM. The CDR3 consists of 15 residues. The CDR3 here is CASRPGTERSYEQYF. Written as DNA, the CDR3 is TGTGCCAGCAGACCCGGGACAGAGCGTTCCTACGAGCAGTACTTC.

This clone was found a few times. The chain carries TRBV25-1 and TRBJ2-6; D unresolved. V dropped 10 bases and J dropped 4 bases, with 5 bases sitting between them. The CDR3 has 11 residues. Germline CDR1 MGHDK, CDR2 SYGVNS. In nucleotides, the CDR3 is TGTGCCACTCTGGGGGCCAACGTCCTGACTTTC. Translation gives CATLGANVLTF.

This clone was counted only a few times. The chain recombines TRBV5-1 with TRBJ2-1, with 12 nucleotides matching TRBD1. The CDR3 runs 16 residues. The V gene's germline CDR1 is SGHRS and CDR2 YFSETQ. The V and J ends lost 4 bases and 7 bases, in that order; junction bases with no gene match: 9. The CDR3 region has the DNA TGCGCCAGCAGCATAGGGACAGGGGGCGAGGGGAATGAGCAGTTCTTC. Translated: CASSIGTGGEGNEQFF.

V and J are TRBV2 and TRBJ2-7; 14 nucleotides agree with TRBD2. Germline-derived CDR1 and CDR2 are SNHLY and FYNNEI. The CDR3 is 15 residues long. J was trimmed by 6 bases and V by 7 bases; bases with no gene match: 8. CDR3 region: CASMRTSGGFSEQYF. CDR3 coding DNA: TGTGCCAGCATGAGGACTAGCGGGGGGTTCTCCGAGCAGTACTTC. Full variable domain (missing parts from reference TRBV2 and TRBJ2-7): EPEVTQTPSHQVTQMGQEVILRCVPISNHLYFYWYRQILGQKVEFLVSFYNNEISEKSEIFDDQFSVERPDGSNFTLKIRSTKLEDSAMYFCASMRTSGGFSEQYFGPGTRLTVT.

This clone was observed a few times. The J gene is TRBJ2-7, the V gene TRBV12-5; no reliable D call. This CDR3 contains 12 residues. The V end lost 1 base, the J end lost 4 bases, and 5 bases lay between the germline ends. CDR1 is LGHNT and CDR2 is FRNRAP in the germline V gene. The CDR3 protein is CASGLDLYEQYF. CDR3 DNA sequence: TGTGCTAGTGGTTTGGACCTATACGAGCAGTACTTC. Filled out from reference TRBV12-5 and TRBJ2-7, the complete variable domain reads DARVTQTPRHKVTEMGQEVTMRCQPILGHNTVFWYRQTMMQGLELLAYFRNRAPLDDSGMPKDRFSAEMPDATLATLKIQPSEPRDSAVYFCASGLDLYEQYFGPGTRLTVT.

This sequence joins TRBV6-5 and TRBJ1-1; D gene unclear. The length of the CDR3 is 14 residues. Per germline, CDR1 MNHEY and CDR2 SVGAGI. V was clipped by 2 bases and J by 1 base, with 8 bases between them. The CDR3 protein is CASSYAEGNTEAFF. The CDR3 nucleotides are TGTGCCAGCAGTTACGCGGAGGGGAACACTGAAGCTTTCTTT.